One and the same sample provided the 10 T cell receptor beta chains below, sequenced in a study of beta chain features in type 1 diabetes. Expressed TCRB transcripts were sequenced because the isolated RNA had all been reverse transcribed beforehand. The method was immunoSEQ multiplex PCR; TCRdb's version includes in-frame clones alone and lacks a portion of them. The table records 350,000 to 450,000 clones, about 15% of them present only once. The specimen sequenced was naive CD4+ T cells from blood. These receptors were obtained from a man in his thirties or forties in good health.

The V call is TRBV27, the J call TRBJ2-5, with D unclear. The V gene's germline CDR1 is MNHEY and CDR2 SMNVEV (reference sequence). V lost 3 bases and J lost 4, with 3 bases in between. The CDR3 runs to 11 residues. CDR3 in DNA: TGTGCCAGCAGTTTCCGAGAGACCCAGTACTTC. It specifies CASSFRETQYF.

The chain uses TRBV5-4 and TRBJ1-1; tentatively, D is TRBD1 (5 bases). CDR1 is SGHNT and CDR2 is YYREEE in the germline V gene (reference sequence). V dropped 1 base and J dropped 4 bases, with 14 bases sitting between them. This CDR3 has 15 amino acids. The CDR3 nucleotides read TGTGCCAGCAGCTTGTTTCTAGGGGCGGGCACTGAAGCTTTCTTT. Amino acid sequence: CASSLFLGAGTEAFF.

This chain uses TRBV18 with TRBJ2-4; D is unresolved. The CDR3 contains 16 residues. Germline-derived CDR1 and CDR2 are KGHSH and LQKENI. Trimming removed 2 bases at V and 0 bases at J, with 11 bases between. Here the CDR3 DNA reads TGTGCCAGCTCACCAGGGAAGAATCTAGCCAAAAACATTCAGTACTTC. This sequence encodes CASSPGKNLAKNIQYF.

The V and J genes are TRBV7-3 and TRBJ2-1, with TRBD2 identical over 8 bases. V dropped 3 bases and J dropped 4; count of bases not matched to a gene: 5. CDR3 length: 15 amino acids. Germline V gene lookup returns CDR1 SGHTA and CDR2 FQGTGA. The CDR3: CASSFGTSGYNEQFF. For the CDR3, the DNA is TGTGCCAGCAGCTTTGGTACTAGCGGTTACAATGAGCAGTTCTTC.

This clone was seen a few times. The gene calls are TRBV29-1 and TRBJ2-7, with a weak D call TRBD1 (5 bases). Germline V CDR1 and CDR2: SQVTM, ANQGSEA. V lost 3 bases, J lost 6 bases, and 9 bases lay in between. The CDR3 has 11 residues. The CDR3 is CSVDWGSEQYF. The CDR3 nucleotides read TGCAGCGTTGATTGGGGCTCCGAGCAGTACTTC.

The chain has TRBV7-2 and TRBJ2-3; tentative D call: TRBD1 (6 bases). The CDR3 consists of 14 residues. Deletions cut 4 bases from V and 2 bases from J, with 10 bases between. Germline V gives CDR1 SGHTA, CDR2 FQGNSA. The CDR3 nucleotides read TGTGCCAGCAGCTCGACAGGAAACACAGATACGCAGTATTTT. Its translation is CASSSTGNTDTQYF.

The J gene is TRBJ2-3, the V gene TRBV5-4; 7 nucleotides agree with TRBD2. The germline V gene encodes CDR1 SGHNT and CDR2 YYREEE (reference sequence). This CDR3 comprises 15 residues. V lost 5 bases, J lost 4 bases, and 10 bases stayed unmatched. CDR3 in amino acids: CASSSLGLAADTQYF. In nucleotides, the CDR3 is TGTGCCAGCAGTTCTCTGGGGCTAGCGGCAGATACGCAGTATTTT.

The chain has TRBV9 and TRBJ2-7, with a tentative D call TRBD1 (5 bases). The CDR3 runs to 14 residues. Germline V gene data show CDR1 as SGDLS and CDR2 as YYNGEE. V was pared by 0 bases and J by 3 bases, with 10 bases between. CDR3 amino acids: CASSVVWTYYEQYF. The CDR3 DNA reads TGTGCCAGCAGCGTAGTGTGGACATACTACGAGCAGTACTTC.

The rearrangement uses TRBV5-4 and TRBJ2-5; 7 positions agree with TRBD1. This CDR3 has 14 residues. Germline CDR1 is SGHNT and CDR2 is YYREEE (reference sequence). The trim removed 4 bases at V and 2 bases at J, leaving 5 bases unmatched. In DNA, the CDR3 is TGTGCCAGCAGCGCGCGGACAGGACAAGAGACCCAGTACTTC. Protein product: CASSARTGQETQYF.

The rearrangement links TRBV9 to TRBJ1-2; 12 bases are a match to TRBD1. The CDR3 is 15 amino acids. The junction had 7 bases not matched to a gene; V was cut back by 3 bases and J by 7 bases. The V gene's germline CDR1 is SGDLS and CDR2 YYNGEE. The CDR3 sequence: CASSGGTGGKRGYTF. The CDR3 coding sequence is TGTGCCAGCAGCGGCGGGACAGGGGGCAAACGTGGCTACACCTTC.